The 2 T cell receptor beta chains below come from one sample, sequenced in a study of metastatic and nonmetastatic thyroid tumors. Treatment of any kind had been given to no patient before thyroid surgery. TCRdb reassembled clones from the PCR reads with MiXCR. The sample has about 69,000 clones, 13% to 15% seen once. Sequencing used blood. These receptors originate from a male donor with papillary thyroid cancer or a benign thyroid nodule (not recorded which). Some clones in this sample may be carry-over from other donors' samples.

This clone was observed many times. The chain employs TRBV6-1 and TRBJ2-2, with D perhaps matching TRBD1 (6 bases). The CDR3 runs to 16 residues. Germline V gives CDR1 MNHNS, CDR2 SASEGT. Trimming left V 6 bases short and J 4 bases short, with 18 bases between. The CDR3 sequence: CASRSTGFLGTGELFF. As DNA, the CDR3 is TGTGCCAGCAGGTCAACAGGGTTTTTGGGCACCGGGGAGCTGTTTTTT.

The table lists this clone with many counts. V is TRBV7-9 and J is TRBJ1-4; D perhaps matches TRBD1 (5 bases). This CDR3 has 15 amino acids. V gave up 5 bases and J gave up 5 bases, with 15 bases separating them. Germline V gene lookup returns CDR1 SEHNR and CDR2 FQNEAQ (reference sequence). CDR3 sequence reads: CASSPPGTENEKLFF. The DNA for the CDR3 is TGTGCCAGCAGCCCCCCCGGGACTGAGAATGAAAAACTGTTTTTT.